Below, 6 T cell receptor beta chains from the same sample are listed, as sequenced in a study of cytomegalovirus exposure and HLA in healthy donors. Vbeta (60) and Jbeta (13) primers were used in the PCR. This table comes from immunoSEQ multiplex PCR, and its TCRdb copy is limited to in-frame clones, with some not included. The sample lists approximately 200,000 clones, approximately 80% occurring once. Sequencing used PBMCs. The source is a girl between 5 and 17 years old in good health and CMV-seronegative.

The chain combines TRBV11-2 with TRBJ1-1; possible D gene TRBD1, 6 bases. CDR1 and CDR2 (germline): SGHAT, FQNNGV. The length of the CDR3 is 14 residues. Trimming removed 5 bases from V and 4 bases from J, with 14 bases in between. CDR3 protein: CASSIRGGATEAFF. CDR3 DNA sequence: TGTGCCAGCAGCATAAGGGGGGGGGCCACTGAAGCTTTCTTT.

The chain joins TRBV6-4 to TRBJ2-4, with D tentatively TRBD1 (6 bases). The CDR3 has 18 residues. V was clipped by 0 bases and J by 4 bases, with 19 bases between them. Germline lookup yields CDR1 MRHNA and CDR2 SNTAGT. CDR3 bases: TGTGCCAGCAGTGACTCTCGATTCTCAAGGACAGAGAAAAACATTCAGTACTTC. It specifies CASSDSRFSRTEKNIQYF.

V gene TRBV30 combines with J gene TRBJ2-2; D perhaps matches TRBD2 (6 bases). The germline gives CDR1 GTSNPN, CDR2 SVGIG (reference sequence). This CDR3 has 14 residues. The V end lost 5 bases, the J end lost 5 bases, and 15 bases lay between the germline ends. In DNA form, the CDR3 reads TGTGCCTGGGAGCTTCTCCGGGGGACCGGGGAGCTGTTTTTT. It is translated as CAWELLRGTGELFF.

The chain has TRBV7-9 and TRBJ2-5; 7 nucleotides line up with TRBD1. Germline loops: CDR1 SEHNR, CDR2 FQNEAQ (reference sequence). The CDR3 spans 13 residues. After removal of 7 bases from V and 1 base from J, the junction contained 3 bases not matched to a gene. The CDR3 is CASTRTGQETQYF. Here the CDR3 DNA reads TGTGCCAGCACCCGGACAGGCCAAGAGACCCAGTACTTC. The variable domain in full, with the rest retrieved from reference TRBV7-9 and TRBJ2-5, is DTGVSQNPRHKITKRGQNVTFRCDPISEHNRLYWYRQTLGQGPEFLTYFQNEAQLEKSRLLSDRFSAERPKGSFSTLEIQRTEQGDSAMYLCASTRTGQETQYFGPGTRLLVL.

This chain links TRBV27 with TRBJ2-7, with D perhaps TRBD1 (6 bases). The CDR3 covers 15 residues. Germline loops: CDR1 MNHEY, CDR2 SMNVEV (reference sequence). V was cut by 3 bases and J by 2 bases, with 14 bases left in between. This CDR3 reads CASSFSTGPPYEQYF. The CDR3, as DNA: TGTGCCAGCAGTTTTAGTACAGGGCCCCCCTACGAGCAGTACTTC.

The V gene is TRBV28, the J gene TRBJ1-3; D unclear. V gave up 4 bases and J gave up 4 bases, with 14 bases separating them. Germline loops: CDR1 MDHEN, CDR2 SYDVKM. CDR3 length: 15 residues. DNA for the CDR3: TGTGCCAGCAGTTCCGGTTTAGGAGGCGGAAACACCATATATTTT. This translates into CASSSGLGGGNTIYF.